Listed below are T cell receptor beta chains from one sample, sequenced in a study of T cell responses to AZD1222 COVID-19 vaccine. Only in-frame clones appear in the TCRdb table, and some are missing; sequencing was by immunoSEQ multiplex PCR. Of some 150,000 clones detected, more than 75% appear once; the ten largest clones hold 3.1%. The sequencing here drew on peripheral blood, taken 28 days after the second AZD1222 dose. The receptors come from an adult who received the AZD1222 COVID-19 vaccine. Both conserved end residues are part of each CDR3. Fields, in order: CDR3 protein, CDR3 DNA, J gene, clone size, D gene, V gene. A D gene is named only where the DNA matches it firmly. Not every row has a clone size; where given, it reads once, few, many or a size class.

CDR3 protein: CASSPGGSYEQYF
CDR3 DNA: TGTGCCAGCAGCCCGGGGGGATCCTACGAGCAGTACTTC
J gene: TRBJ2-7
clone size: -
D gene: TRBD2
V gene: TRBV5-4

CDR3 protein: CASMGRGAATEAFF
CDR3 DNA: TGTGCCAGCATGGGGAGGGGCGCCGCCACTGAAGCTTTCTTT
J gene: TRBJ1-1
clone size: -
D gene: -
V gene: TRBV5-4

CDR3 protein: CASSLGQDVGYTF
CDR3 DNA: TGTGCCAGCAGCTTAGGACAGGATGTTGGCTACACCTTC
J gene: TRBJ1-2
clone size: -
D gene: -
V gene: TRBV7-9

CDR3 protein: CASSPRMNEQFF
CDR3 DNA: TGCGCCAGCAGCCCTCGAATGAATGAGCAGTTCTTC
J gene: TRBJ2-1
clone size: once
D gene: -
V gene: TRBV4-1

CDR3 protein: CASSLPPGGRAEQFF
CDR3 DNA: TGTGCCAGCAGTTTACCCCCGGGAGGGAGAGCTGAGCAGTTCTTC
J gene: TRBJ2-1
clone size: -
D gene: TRBD2
V gene: TRBV28

CDR3 protein: CASSLRTSGEETQYF
CDR3 DNA: TGTGCCAGCAGCCTCCGGACTAGCGGGGAAGAGACCCAGTACTTC
J gene: TRBJ2-5
clone size: -
D gene: TRBD2
V gene: TRBV5-4

CDR3 protein: CASRGTLYNEQFF
CDR3 DNA: TGCGCCAGCAGAGGTACGTTATACAATGAGCAGTTCTTC
J gene: TRBJ2-1
clone size: -
D gene: -
V gene: TRBV5-1

CDR3 protein: CASSIPPTGVGTGELFF
CDR3 DNA: TGTGCCAGTAGTATACCGCCCACAGGTGTCGGCACCGGGGAGCTGTTTTTT
J gene: TRBJ2-2
clone size: -
D gene: -
V gene: TRBV19

CDR3 protein: CASSPGQRLAETQYF
CDR3 DNA: TGTGCCAGCAGTCCGGGACAGAGACTTGCGGAGACCCAGTACTTC
J gene: TRBJ2-5
clone size: -
D gene: TRBD1
V gene: TRBV6-6

CDR3 protein: CASSSGSEQYF
CDR3 DNA: TGTGCCAGTAGTTCCGGTTCCGAGCAGTACTTC
J gene: TRBJ2-7
clone size: -
D gene: -
V gene: TRBV19

CDR3 protein: CSASGFGAGANVLTF
CDR3 DNA: TGCAGTGCTAGTGGGTTCGGAGCGGGGGCCAACGTCCTGACTTTC
J gene: TRBJ2-6
clone size: -
D gene: -
V gene: TRBV20-1

CDR3 protein: CASSRSISETQYF
CDR3 DNA: TGTGCCAGCAGTCGAAGTATCTCGGAGACCCAGTACTTC
J gene: TRBJ2-5
clone size: -
D gene: -
V gene: TRBV7-3

CDR3 protein: CASRRGQGSYEQYF
CDR3 DNA: TGTGCCAGCAGACGCGGACAGGGGAGCTACGAGCAGTACTTC
J gene: TRBJ2-7
clone size: few
D gene: TRBD1
V gene: TRBV6-5

CDR3 protein: CASRQGGTGELFF
CDR3 DNA: TGTGCCAGCAGACAGGGGGGGACCGGGGAGCTGTTTTTT
J gene: TRBJ2-2
clone size: -
D gene: -
V gene: TRBV28

CDR3 protein: CASSGGGFTDTQYF
CDR3 DNA: TGCGCCAGCAGCGGCGGGGGTTTCACAGATACGCAGTATTTT
J gene: TRBJ2-3
clone size: -
D gene: TRBD2
V gene: TRBV5-1

CDR3 protein: CASSPGPSWPGDTQYF
CDR3 DNA: TGTGCCAGCAGCCCGGGTCCCTCGTGGCCCGGAGATACGCAGTATTTT
J gene: TRBJ2-3
clone size: -
D gene: -
V gene: TRBV7-3

CDR3 protein: CASSVGLSSDYEQYF
CDR3 DNA: TGTGCCAGCAGCGTAGGCCTTTCATCGGACTACGAGCAGTACTTC
J gene: TRBJ2-7
clone size: -
D gene: -
V gene: TRBV9

CDR3 protein: CSGRQASNTGELFF
CDR3 DNA: TGCAGCGGACGACAGGCGTCGAACACCGGGGAGCTGTTTTTT
J gene: TRBJ2-2
clone size: once
D gene: -
V gene: TRBV29-1

CDR3 protein: CASSQTGVGNSPLHF
CDR3 DNA: TGTGCCAGCAGTCAAACAGGGGTAGGAAATTCACCCCTCCACTTT
J gene: TRBJ1-6
clone size: -
D gene: TRBD1
V gene: TRBV7-8

CDR3 protein: CASNNRGGTEAFF
CDR3 DNA: TGTGCCAGCAATAACAGGGGAGGGACTGAAGCTTTCTTT
J gene: TRBJ1-1
clone size: -
D gene: TRBD1
V gene: TRBV6-5

CDR3 protein: CASSGGHGNSPLHF
CDR3 DNA: TGTGCCAGCAGCGGGGGACACGGTAATTCACCCCTCCACTTT
J gene: TRBJ1-6
clone size: -
D gene: -
V gene: TRBV9

CDR3 protein: CASSIWSGGLGNEQFF
CDR3 DNA: TGTGCCAGTAGTATTTGGAGCGGGGGATTGGGTAATGAGCAGTTCTTC
J gene: TRBJ2-1
clone size: -
D gene: TRBD2
V gene: TRBV19

CDR3 protein: CASSESPKGTQYF
CDR3 DNA: TGCGCCAGCAGTGAGTCCCCAAAGGGGACCCAGTACTTC
J gene: TRBJ2-5
clone size: -
D gene: -
V gene: TRBV10-1

CDR3 protein: CASSLRGGRANTGELFF
CDR3 DNA: TGTGCCAGCAGCTTAAGAGGAGGGAGAGCGAACACCGGGGAGCTGTTTTTT
J gene: TRBJ2-2
clone size: -
D gene: -
V gene: TRBV7-9

CDR3 protein: CASPGRADEKLFF
CDR3 DNA: TGTGCCAGCCCAGGGAGGGCCGATGAAAAACTGTTTTTT
J gene: TRBJ1-4
clone size: once
D gene: -
V gene: TRBV7-3

CDR3 protein: CASSSLGNTEAFF
CDR3 DNA: TGTGCCAGCAGCTCCCTCGGGAACACTGAAGCTTTCTTT
J gene: TRBJ1-1
clone size: -
D gene: -
V gene: TRBV7-9